This TCR beta chain emerged from a study of CD8 T cells in ankylosing spondylitis. Study conclusions and caveats: With a CD8+ phenotype, disease-linked clones were relatively rare in peripheral blood. There were earlier reports of some motif variants in reactive arthritis synovial fluid and blood. Clones linked to disease were reported to show significant enrichment in matched ankylosing spondylitis synovial fluid. A motif in TCR beta, a set of under 10 highly homologous variants, appeared characteristic of ankylosing spondylitis blood.

This clonotype was observed a handful of times. Antigen: not known. Using quantitative 5'-RACE with molecular barcodes, the authors made TCR beta libraries. TCRdb fed the 5' RACE reads into MiXCR, producing one record per CDR3 protein. The profile covers over 400,000 distinct CDR3 sequences, with roughly a quarter appearing a single time and about 0.92% taken by the ten largest. This CDR3 is 12 amino acids long. V was cut by 2 bases and J by 1 base, with 2 bases left in between. Germline-derived CDR1 and CDR2 are ENHRY and SYGVKD. The sequence came from a male donor with ankylosing spondylitis. This chain connects TRBV10-3 to TRBJ1-1; the D is unclear. Sequencing used blood, either unsorted or a sorted T cell fraction (not recorded which). The CDR3 bases are TGTGCCATCAGTGAGAGGAACACTGAAGCTTTCTTT. Translation: CAISERNTEAFF.